The rows below give T cell receptor beta chains drawn from one sample of a study of early T cells in non-severe SARS-CoV-2 infection. TCRdb redid the calling of the 5' RACE reads with MiXCR, one entry per CDR3 protein. The profile covers tens of thousands of distinct CDR3 sequences, with approximately 11% appearing a single time and 8% to 10% taken by the ten largest. Sequenced material: whole blood. The origin of the receptors is an adult who was a healthcare worker with PCR-confirmed SARS-CoV-2 infection or an uninfected control (not recorded which). The CDR3 runs from the conserved cysteine through the conserved F or W. A D gene is named only where the DNA matches it firmly. Size is omitted from some rows. Given values are once, few, many or a class for expanded clones.

len	d_gene	v_gene	j_gene	abundance	CDR3nt	CDR3aa
13	NA	TRBV11-2	TRBJ1-2	many	TGTGCCAGCAGCCGCCAGGCTAACTATGGCTACACCTTC	CASSRQANYGYTF
12	NA	TRBV4-3	TRBJ2-2	few	TGCGCCAGCAGCCAAGAAACCGGGGAGCTGTTTTTT	CASSQETGELFF
15	TRBD2	TRBV5-4	TRBJ2-3	many	TGTGCCAGCAGCCAACTAGCGGGTAGCACAGATACGCAGTATTTT	CASSQLAGSTDTQYF
10	NA	TRBV12-5	TRBJ2-7	many	TGTGCTAGTGGTCACAACGAGCAGTACTTC	CASGHNEQYF
14	TRBD2	TRBV20-1	TRBJ2-1	few	TGCAGTGCCCCGGGACTAGCGGGGGCCGGGGAGCAGTTCTTC	CSAPGLAGAGEQFF
15	NA	TRBV6-1	TRBJ2-2	many	TGTGCCAGCAGTGAACCCGGGACGGCCACCGGGGAGCTGTTTTTT	CASSEPGTATGELFF
15	NA	TRBV20-1	TRBJ1-1	NA	TGCAGTGCAAGAACAGGGACTCCCGGGAACACTGAAGCTTTCTTT	CSARTGTPGNTEAFF
13	NA	TRBV5-6	TRBJ1-2	many	TGTGCCAGCAGCTTTCCAGGGAACTATGGCTACACCTTC	CASSFPGNYGYTF
14	NA	TRBV9	TRBJ2-2	NA	TGTGCCAGCAGCGTGGACTCACTCACCGGGGAGCTGTTTTTT	CASSVDSLTGELFF
14	NA	TRBV7-9	TRBJ1-2	few	TGTGCCAGCAGCTTAGAACAGGATTACTATGGCTACACCTTC	CASSLEQDYYGYTF
15	TRBD2	TRBV11-2	TRBJ2-1	few	TGTGCCAGCAGCTCAGTAGCCGGGGGGGCGAATGAGCAGTTCTTC	CASSSVAGGANEQFF
15	NA	TRBV28	TRBJ1-5	NA	TGTGCCAGCATTAAACGCTCGGGGGTACATCAGCCCCAGCATTTT	CASIKRSGVHQPQHF
13	NA	TRBV10-3	TRBJ2-1	NA	TGTGCCATCAGTGGCGGACCATACAATGAGCAGTTCTTC	CAISGGPYNEQFF
16	NA	TRBV10-1	TRBJ2-3	many	TGCGCCAGCAGTGAAGTAGGAGGTTCGGACACAGATACGCAGTATTTT	CASSEVGGSDTDTQYF
13	NA	TRBV29-1	TRBJ2-1	NA	TGCAGCGTTGAAGTTGCGGCCTACAATGAGCAGTTCTTC	CSVEVAAYNEQFF